At least ten counts were recorded for the clone carrying this TCR beta chain. The sample originates from a study of early T cells in non-severe SARS-CoV-2 infection. V was clipped by 6 bases and J by 0 bases; unmatched bases: 5. This CDR3 spans 15 amino acids. CDR1 is WNHNN, CDR2 SYGVQD, per germline (reference sequence). TCRdb passed the 5' RACE reads through MiXCR, listing each CDR3 protein once. The sample holds about 72,000 distinct CDR3 sequences, around 10% seen once. The source of this sequence is an adult who was a healthcare worker with PCR-confirmed SARS-CoV-2 infection or an uninfected control (not recorded which). The rearrangement links TRBV10-1 to TRBJ2-1, with 7 bases fitting TRBD2. Sequences were derived from whole blood, sampled at baseline. In DNA, the CDR3 is TGCGCCAGCAGCGAGGGACTAAACTCCTACAATGAGCAGTTCTTC. Residues: CASSEGLNSYNEQFF.